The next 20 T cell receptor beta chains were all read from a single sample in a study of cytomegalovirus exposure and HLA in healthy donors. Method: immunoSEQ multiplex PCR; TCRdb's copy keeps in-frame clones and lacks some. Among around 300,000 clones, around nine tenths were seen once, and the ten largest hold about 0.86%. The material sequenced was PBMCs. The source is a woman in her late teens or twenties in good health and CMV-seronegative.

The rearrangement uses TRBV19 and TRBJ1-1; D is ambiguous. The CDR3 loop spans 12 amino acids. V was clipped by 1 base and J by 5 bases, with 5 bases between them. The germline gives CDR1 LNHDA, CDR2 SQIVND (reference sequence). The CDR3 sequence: CASSIVSTEAFF. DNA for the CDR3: TGTGCCAGTAGTATAGTCTCGACTGAAGCTTTCTTT.

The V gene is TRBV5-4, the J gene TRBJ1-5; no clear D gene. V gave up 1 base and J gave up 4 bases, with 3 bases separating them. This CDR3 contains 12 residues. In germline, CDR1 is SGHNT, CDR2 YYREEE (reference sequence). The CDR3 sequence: CASSLPNQPQHF. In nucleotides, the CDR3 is TGTGCCAGCAGCTTGCCAAATCAGCCCCAGCATTTT.

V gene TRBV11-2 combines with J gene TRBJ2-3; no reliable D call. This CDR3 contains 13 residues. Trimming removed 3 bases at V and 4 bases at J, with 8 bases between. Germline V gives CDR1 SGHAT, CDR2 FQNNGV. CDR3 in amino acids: CASSLAVADTQYF. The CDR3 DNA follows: TGTGCCAGCAGCTTGGCGGTCGCAGATACGCAGTATTTT.

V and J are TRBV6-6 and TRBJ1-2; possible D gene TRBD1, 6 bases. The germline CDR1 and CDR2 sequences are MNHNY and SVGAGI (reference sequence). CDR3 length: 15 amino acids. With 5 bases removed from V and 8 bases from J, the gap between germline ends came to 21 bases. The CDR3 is CASSLRGGGAGGYTF. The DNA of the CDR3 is TGTGCCAGCAGTCTACGAGGCGGGGGCGCGGGAGGCTACACCTTC.

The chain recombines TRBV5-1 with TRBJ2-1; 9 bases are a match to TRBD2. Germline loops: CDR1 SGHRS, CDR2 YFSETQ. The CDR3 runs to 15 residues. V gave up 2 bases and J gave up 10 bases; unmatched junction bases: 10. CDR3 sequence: CASSLGVSGRWEQFF. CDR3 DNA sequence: TGCGCCAGCAGCTTAGGGGTTAGCGGGAGATGGGAGCAGTTCTTC. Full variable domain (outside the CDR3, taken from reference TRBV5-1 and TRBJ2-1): KAGVTQTPRYLIKTRGQQVTLSCSPISGHRSVSWYQQTPGQGLQFLFEYFSETQRNKGNFPGRFSGRQFSNSRSEMNVSTLELGDSALYLCASSLGVSGRWEQFFGPGTRLTVL.

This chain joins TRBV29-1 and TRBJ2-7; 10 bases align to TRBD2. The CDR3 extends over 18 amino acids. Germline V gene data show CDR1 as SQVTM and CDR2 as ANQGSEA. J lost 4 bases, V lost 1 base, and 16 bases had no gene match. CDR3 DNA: TGCAGCGTTGAAGTCCTAGGGCCTAGCGGGAGTCGTAAATACGAGCAGTACTTC. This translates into CSVEVLGPSGSRKYEQYF.

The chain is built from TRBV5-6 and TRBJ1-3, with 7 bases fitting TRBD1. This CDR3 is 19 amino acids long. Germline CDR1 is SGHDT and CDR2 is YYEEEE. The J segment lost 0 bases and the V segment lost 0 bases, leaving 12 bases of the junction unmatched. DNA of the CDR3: TGTGCCAGCAGCTTGGAGGGGGGCTGGACAGGCAGCTCTGGAAACACCATATATTTT. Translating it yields CASSLEGGWTGSSGNTIYF.

CDR3 DNA: TGTGCCTGGAGTGAGGGGGACATAGGCACAGATACGCAGTATTTT. This codes for CAWSEGDIGTDTQYF. This rearrangement joins TRBV30 to TRBJ2-3, with D tentatively TRBD1 (6 bases). The V gene lost 1 base and the J gene lost 1 base, with 12 bases spanning the gap. Germline assignment: CDR1 GTSNPN and CDR2 SVGIG (reference sequence). This CDR3 is 15 amino acids long.

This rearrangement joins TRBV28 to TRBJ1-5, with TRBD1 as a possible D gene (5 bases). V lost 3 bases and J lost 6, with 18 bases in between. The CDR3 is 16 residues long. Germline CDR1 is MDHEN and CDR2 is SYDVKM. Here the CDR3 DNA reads TGTGCCAGCAGTTTCCAGTTCGGGCCAAGGGGTCAGCCCCAGCATTTT. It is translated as CASSFQFGPRGQPQHF. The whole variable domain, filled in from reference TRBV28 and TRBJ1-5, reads DVKVTQSSRYLVKRTGEKVFLECVQDMDHENMFWYRQDPGLGLRLIYFSYDVKMKEKGDIPEGYSVSREKKERFSLILESASTNQTSMYLCASSFQFGPRGQPQHFGDGTRLSIL.

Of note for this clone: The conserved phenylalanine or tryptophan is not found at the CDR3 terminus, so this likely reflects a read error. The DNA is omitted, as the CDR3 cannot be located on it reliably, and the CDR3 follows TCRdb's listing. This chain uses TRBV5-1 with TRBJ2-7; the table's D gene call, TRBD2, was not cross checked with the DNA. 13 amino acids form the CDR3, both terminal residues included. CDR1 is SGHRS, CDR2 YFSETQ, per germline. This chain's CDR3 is CASSLRTSGPLVL.

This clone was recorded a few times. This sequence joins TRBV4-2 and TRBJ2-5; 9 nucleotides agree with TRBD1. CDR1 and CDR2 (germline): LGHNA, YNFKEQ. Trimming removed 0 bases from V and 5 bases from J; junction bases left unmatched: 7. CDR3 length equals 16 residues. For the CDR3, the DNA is TGTGCCAGCAGCCAAGAGGCTGGACAGGGGTGGGAGACCCAGTACTTC. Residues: CASSQEAGQGWETQYF.

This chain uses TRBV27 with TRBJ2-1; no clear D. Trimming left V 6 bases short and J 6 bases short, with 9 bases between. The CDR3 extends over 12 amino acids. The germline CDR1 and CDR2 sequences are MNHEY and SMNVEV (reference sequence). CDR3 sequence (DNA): TGTGCCAGCAGCAGGCGCACCAATGAGCAGTTCTTC. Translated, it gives CASSRRTNEQFF.

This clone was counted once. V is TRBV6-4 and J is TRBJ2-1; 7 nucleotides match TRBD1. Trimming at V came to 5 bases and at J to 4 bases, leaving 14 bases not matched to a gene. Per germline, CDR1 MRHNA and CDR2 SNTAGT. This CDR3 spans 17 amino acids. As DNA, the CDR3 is TGTGCCAGCAGTTTTCCCCCTACAGGGGTCTTTTACAATGAGCAGTTCTTC. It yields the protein CASSFPPTGVFYNEQFF.

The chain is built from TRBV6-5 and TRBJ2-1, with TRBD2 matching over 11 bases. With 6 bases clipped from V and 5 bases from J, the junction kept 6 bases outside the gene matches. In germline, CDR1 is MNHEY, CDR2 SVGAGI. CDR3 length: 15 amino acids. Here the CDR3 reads CASSATSGANNEQFF. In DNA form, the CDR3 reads TGTGCCAGCAGCGCGACTAGCGGGGCCAACAATGAGCAGTTCTTC.

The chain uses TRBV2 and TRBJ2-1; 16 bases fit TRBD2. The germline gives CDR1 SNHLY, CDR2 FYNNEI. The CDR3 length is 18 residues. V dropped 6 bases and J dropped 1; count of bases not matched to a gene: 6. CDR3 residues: CASRGTSGRAISYNEQFF. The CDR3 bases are TGTGCCAGCAGAGGGACTAGCGGGAGGGCCATTTCCTACAATGAGCAGTTCTTC.

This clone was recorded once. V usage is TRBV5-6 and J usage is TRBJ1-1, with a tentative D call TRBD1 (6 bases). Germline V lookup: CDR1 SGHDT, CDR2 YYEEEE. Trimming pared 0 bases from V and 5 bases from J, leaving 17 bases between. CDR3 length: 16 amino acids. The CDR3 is CASSLGPDNRDTEAFF. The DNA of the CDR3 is TGTGCCAGCAGCTTGGGACCCGACAACAGGGATACTGAAGCTTTCTTT.

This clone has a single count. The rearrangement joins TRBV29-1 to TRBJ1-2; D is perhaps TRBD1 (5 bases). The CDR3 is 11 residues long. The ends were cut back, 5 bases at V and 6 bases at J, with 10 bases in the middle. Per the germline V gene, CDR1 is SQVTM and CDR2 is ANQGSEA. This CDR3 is CSVLGEDGYTF. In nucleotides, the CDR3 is TGCAGCGTTTTGGGGGAGGATGGCTACACCTTC. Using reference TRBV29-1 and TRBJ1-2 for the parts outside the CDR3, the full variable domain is SAVISQKPSRDICQRGTSLTIQCQVDSQVTMMFWYRQQPGQSLTLIATANQGSEATYESGFVIDKFPISRPNLTFSTLTVSNMSPEDSSIYLCSVLGEDGYTFGSGTRLTVV.

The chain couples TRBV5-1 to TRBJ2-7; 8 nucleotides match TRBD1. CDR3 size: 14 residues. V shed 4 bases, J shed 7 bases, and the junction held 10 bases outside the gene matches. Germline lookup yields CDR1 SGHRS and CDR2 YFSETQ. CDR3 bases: TGCGCCAGCAGCCAGTCAGGGGGCTCGGGTGAGCAGTACTTC. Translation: CASSQSGGSGEQYF. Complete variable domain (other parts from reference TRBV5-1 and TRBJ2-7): KAGVTQTPRYLIKTRGQQVTLSCSPISGHRSVSWYQQTPGQGLQFLFEYFSETQRNKGNFPGRFSGRQFSNSRSEMNVSTLELGDSALYLCASSQSGGSGEQYFGPGTRLTVT.

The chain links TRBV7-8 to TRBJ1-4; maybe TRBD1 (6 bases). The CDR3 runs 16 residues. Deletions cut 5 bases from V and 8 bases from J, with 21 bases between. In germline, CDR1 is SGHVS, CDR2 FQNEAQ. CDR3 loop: CASSLALGPGEEKLFF. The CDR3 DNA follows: TGTGCCAGCAGCCTGGCATTAGGGCCAGGGGAGGAAAAACTGTTTTTT.

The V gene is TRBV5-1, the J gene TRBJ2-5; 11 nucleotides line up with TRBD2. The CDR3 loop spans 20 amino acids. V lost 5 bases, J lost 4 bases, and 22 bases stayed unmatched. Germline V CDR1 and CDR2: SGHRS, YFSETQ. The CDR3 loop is CASRDLGLAGGRSGGETQYF. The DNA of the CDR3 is TGCGCCAGCAGGGACTTAGGGCTAGCGGGAGGTCGTAGTGGAGGAGAGACCCAGTACTTC.